This T cell receptor (beta chain) was documented in a study of blood T cell repertoires in COVID-19. Researchers sorted participants into cohorts using their self-reported clinical history. All recovered Cohort 3 donors got two negative PCRs, got clearance, or saw symptom resolution. Repertoires were generated with immunoSEQ multiplex PCR, while TCRdb's copy carries only in-frame clones and drops some. The data contain 300,000 to 350,000 clones, over 75% of them singletons. The sequence came from a young man who had recovered from COVID-19. The sequenced sample was PBMCs or T cells enriched from blood (not recorded which).

The DNA for the CDR3 is TGTGCCAGCCGAGGGGGACAGGGTCAGCCCCAGCATTTT. It specifies CASRGGQGQPQHF. The chain combines TRBV19 with TRBJ1-5; TRBD1 agrees at 9 bases. This CDR3 has 13 residues. V lost 9 bases, J lost 6 bases, and 6 bases stayed unmatched. Germline V gene data show CDR1 as LNHDA and CDR2 as SQIVND (reference sequence).